Each of the 19 T cell receptor beta chains below was sequenced from the same sample in a study of early T cells in non-severe SARS-CoV-2 infection. TCRdb reprocessed the 5' RACE reads with MiXCR, giving one entry per CDR3 protein. The top ten clones hold 5.8% of a sample with tens of thousands of distinct CDR3 sequences, around 6.6% of them seen once. Sequenced material: whole blood, taken at baseline. The receptors derive from an adult who was a healthcare worker with PCR-confirmed SARS-CoV-2 infection or an uninfected control (not recorded which).

This clonotype was recorded a few times. The rearrangement joins TRBV4-2 to TRBJ2-7; TRBD2 aligns across 8 bases. Germline assignment: CDR1 LGHNA and CDR2 YNFKEQ. V shed 0 bases and J 4 bases; nucleotides not matched to a gene: 20. The CDR3 is made up of 20 amino acids. CDR3 nucleotides: TGTGCCAGCAGCCAAGACCCCGGGACTAGAACTAGTTGGGGCTTTTACGAGCAGTACTTC. Translation: CASSQDPGTRTSWGFYEQYF.

The table lists this clonotype with a few counts. This chain uses TRBV20-1 with TRBJ1-3, with D perhaps matching TRBD1 (6 bases). The CDR3 loop spans 15 amino acids. The germline CDR1 and CDR2 sequences are DFQATT and SNEGSKA (reference sequence). Trimming removed 0 bases from V and 2 bases from J, with 11 bases in between. Here the CDR3 DNA reads TGCAGTGCTAGAGATTTGAAGGGGGCTGGAAACACCATATATTTT. Protein: CSARDLKGAGNTIYF.

This clonotype was observed many times. V is TRBV4-3 and J is TRBJ2-3, with 7 bases lining up with TRBD1. The J segment lost 4 bases and the V segment lost 5 bases, leaving 6 bases of the junction unmatched. CDR3 length equals 14 residues. Germline V gives CDR1 LGHNA, CDR2 YSLEER. For the CDR3, the DNA is TGCGCCAGCAGCACCAGACAGGGCCCAGATACGCAGTATTTT. Its translation is CASSTRQGPDTQYF.

This clonotype was counted many times. This chain joins TRBV5-5 and TRBJ2-3; no clear D gene. CDR3 length: 14 residues. CDR1 SGHKS and CDR2 YYEKEE come from the germline V gene (reference sequence). V was clipped by 6 bases and J by 2 bases, with 13 bases between them. The CDR3 here is CASNMQPTTDTQYF. The CDR3 DNA is TGTGCCAGCAACATGCAGCCCACCACAGATACGCAGTATTTT.

This clonotype showed up just a few times. The J gene is TRBJ2-1, the V gene TRBV4-1; no clear D gene. The CDR3 is 16 residues long. The germline V gene encodes CDR1 MGHRA and CDR2 YSYEKL. Trimming shortened V by 5 bases and J by 1 base, and 15 bases separated the two germline ends. This CDR3 is CASSGFEGLSYNEQFF. The CDR3, as DNA: TGCGCCAGCAGCGGCTTCGAAGGGCTTTCCTACAATGAGCAGTTCTTC.

At least ten counts were recorded for this clonotype. The V gene is TRBV6-5, the J gene TRBJ1-2; TRBD1 is a possible D gene (5 bases). There are 14 residues in the CDR3. The germline CDR1 and CDR2 sequences are MNHEY and SVGAGI. The V gene lost 2 bases and the J gene lost 4 bases, with 11 bases spanning the gap. The DNA for the CDR3 is TGTGCCAGCAGTTACGTTGGGGGACTCTATGGCTACACCTTC. Its protein is CASSYVGGLYGYTF.

Only a few counts were recorded for this clonotype. The V call is TRBV5-1, the J call TRBJ2-3; the D is unclear. V was trimmed by 0 bases and J by 6 bases, leaving 11 bases between them. The CDR3 is 14 amino acids. CDR1 and CDR2 (germline): SGHRS, YFSETQ. CDR3 DNA sequence: TGCGCCAGCAGCTTGGTGCCAGACGCCGATACGCAGTATTTT. Translated, it gives CASSLVPDADTQYF. Supplemented by reference TRBV5-1 and TRBJ2-3, the full variable domain reads KAGVTQTPRYLIKTRGQQVTLSCSPISGHRSVSWYQQTPGQGLQFLFEYFSETQRNKGNFPGRFSGRQFSNSRSEMNVSTLELGDSALYLCASSLVPDADTQYFGPGTRLTVL.

This clonotype was detected once. This chain uses TRBV7-6 with TRBJ2-3; TRBD1 is a possible D gene (6 bases). V lost 1 base, J lost 4 bases, and 18 bases lay in between. This CDR3 contains 17 residues. Germline-derived CDR1 and CDR2 are SGHVS and FNYEAQ. The DNA for the CDR3 is TGTGCCAGCAGCTTAGTGGCCCCAACAGGGAACGCAGATACGCAGTATTTT. It encodes CASSLVAPTGNADTQYF.

Ten or more counts support this clonotype. V usage is TRBV19 and J usage is TRBJ2-7, with D possibly being TRBD1 or TRBD2 (5 bases each). The germline CDR1 and CDR2 sequences are LNHDA and SQIVND (reference sequence). V dropped 5 bases and J dropped 2 bases, with 13 bases sitting between them. The CDR3 is made up of 14 amino acids. The CDR3 sequence is CASSDGTATYEQYF. The CDR3 DNA is TGTGCCAGTAGTGACGGGACCGCCACCTACGAGCAGTACTTC.

Ten or more counts support this clonotype. The J gene is TRBJ1-1, the V gene TRBV6-2 or TRBV6-3; D remains unclear. Trimming cost V 6 bases and J 3 bases, with 17 bases left between them. The CDR3 contains 15 residues. Germline V gives CDR1 MNHEY, CDR2 SVGEGT. As DNA, the CDR3 is TGTGCCAGCAGGGGAGGGTCCGGTAGGGACACTGAAGCTTTCTTT. Protein product: CASRGGSGRDTEAFF.

This clonotype was counted many times. This CDR3 is CASSGLRTALDWNEQFF. CDR3 coding DNA: TGTGCCAGCAGTGGCCTCCGGACAGCTCTGGATTGGAATGAGCAGTTCTTC. The V gene is TRBV6-1, the J gene TRBJ2-1, with D tentatively TRBD1 (6 bases). Per germline, CDR1 MNHNS and CDR2 SASEGT. This CDR3 has 17 amino acids. Trimming took off 4 bases at V and 7 bases at J, with 23 bases between the two ends.

This clonotype was picked up many times. The chain is built from TRBV7-6 and TRBJ2-5, with D hard to call. Germline V gene lookup returns CDR1 SGHVS and CDR2 FNYEAQ. V shed 1 base and J shed 5 bases, with 14 bases lying between them. This CDR3 comprises 15 residues. The CDR3 DNA reads TGTGCCAGCAGCTTAGAGTGGGGTCGAGAGGAGACCCAGTACTTC. Encoded protein: CASSLEWGREETQYF.

The chain is built from TRBV12-3 or TRBV12-4 and TRBJ2-5, with D perhaps TRBD2 (6 bases). V was clipped by 10 bases and J by 3 bases, with 18 bases between them. This CDR3 has 14 amino acids. CDR3 protein: CAISRGGREETQYF. CDR3 DNA sequence: TGTGCCATCTCCCGGGGAGGCCGAGAAGAGACCCAGTACTTC.

The table lists this clonotype with many counts. The chain employs TRBV5-1 and TRBJ2-5, with TRBD2 matching 8 bases. Germline assignment: CDR1 SGHRS and CDR2 YFSETQ. The CDR3 totals 13 residues. The junction had 2 bases not matched to a gene; V was cut back by 3 bases and J by 4 bases. CDR3 amino acids: CASSSGLAETQYF. The CDR3, as DNA: TGCGCCAGCAGCTCAGGACTAGCAGAGACCCAGTACTTC.

This clonotype was seen ten or more times. V is TRBV10-3 and J is TRBJ1-2; D not resolved. Looked up from germline, CDR1 is ENHRY and CDR2 is SYGVKD. Trimming stripped 6 bases from V and 0 bases from J, with 8 bases between. CDR3 size: 13 residues. In nucleotides, the CDR3 is TGTGCCATCAGCGGTCAACCTAACTATGGCTACACCTTC. Translation gives CAISGQPNYGYTF.

This clonotype has only a few counts. The chain has TRBV3-1 and TRBJ1-1; D ambiguous. This CDR3 is built from 14 residues. Trimming took off 1 base at V and 6 bases at J, with 12 bases between the two ends. Germline V lookup: CDR1 LGHDT, CDR2 YNNKEL (reference sequence). CDR3 DNA: TGTGCCAGCAGCCAAGTTGCGGGGAGGCCTGAAGCTTTCTTT. Translated, it gives CASSQVAGRPEAFF.

This clonotype was detected many times. The chain recombines TRBV18 with TRBJ2-1; perhaps TRBD1 as D (6 bases). The germline gives CDR1 KGHSH, CDR2 LQKENI. This CDR3 is built from 13 residues. The V end lost 2 bases, the J end lost 8 bases, and 10 bases lay between the germline ends. Here the CDR3 reads CASSPYRDHEQFF. The CDR3 DNA is TGTGCCAGCTCACCATACAGGGATCATGAGCAGTTCTTC.

The J gene is TRBJ2-7, the V gene TRBV12-3 or TRBV12-4; D might be TRBD1 or TRBD2, each matching 7 bases. The CDR3 has 15 amino acids. The V end lost 6 bases, the J end lost 2 bases, and 17 bases lay between the germline ends. The CDR3 is CASSPTGDYPYEQYF. CDR3 nucleotides: TGTGCCAGCAGCCCCACAGGGGACTATCCCTACGAGCAGTACTTC.

This clonotype was seen repeatedly, ten times or more. V is TRBV12-5 and J is TRBJ2-1; no firm D call. V dropped 4 bases and J dropped 5 bases, with 3 bases sitting between them. The CDR3 consists of 11 residues. Germline lookup yields CDR1 LGHNT and CDR2 FRNRAP. The CDR3 region is CASGSDNEQFF. DNA for the CDR3: TGTGCTAGTGGTTCGGACAATGAGCAGTTCTTC.